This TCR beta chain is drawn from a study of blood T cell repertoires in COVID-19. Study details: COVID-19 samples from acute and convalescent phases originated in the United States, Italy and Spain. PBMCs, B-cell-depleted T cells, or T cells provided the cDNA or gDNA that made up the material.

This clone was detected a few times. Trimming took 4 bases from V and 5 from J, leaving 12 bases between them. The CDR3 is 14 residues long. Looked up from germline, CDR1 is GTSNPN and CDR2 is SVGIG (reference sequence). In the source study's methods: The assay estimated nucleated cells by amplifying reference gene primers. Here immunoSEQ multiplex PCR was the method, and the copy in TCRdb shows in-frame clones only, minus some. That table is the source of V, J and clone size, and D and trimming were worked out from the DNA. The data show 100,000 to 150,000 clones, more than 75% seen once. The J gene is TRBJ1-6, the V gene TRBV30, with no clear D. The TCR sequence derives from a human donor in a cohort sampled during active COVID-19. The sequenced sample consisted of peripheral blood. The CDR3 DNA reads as TGTGCCTGGACTAAGCAAGCTCATAATTCACCCCTCCACTTT. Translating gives CAWTKQAHNSPLHF.